This T cell receptor (beta chain) is from a study of T cell responses to AZD1222 COVID-19 vaccine (dated by TCRdb to 2020 to 2022). Concerning the study at large: TCR sequencing was performed for roughly 240 trial participants, of whom around 200 were given two doses of AZD1222 and approximately 26 were given two doses of MenACWY control vaccine. Trial participants were enrolled by age into subgroups of 18-55, 56-69 and 70-plus years, and around 140, 26 and 57 TCR-sequenced participants, respectively, were included in these subgroups.

The CDR3 regions of human TCRbeta chains were subjected to immunosequencing. The original pipeline was this. TCRs in the repertoires were compared against a reference library of SARS-CoV-2-specific TCRs that had been generated with the MIRA antigen-specificity platform. Breadth was defined as the fraction of unique TCRs that were SARS-CoV-2-associated, and depth was defined as the fraction of total T cells that were SARS-CoV-2-associated. Using the MIRA data, every spike-specific TCR was mapped to the spike region that the TCR reacted to and assigned to either a CD4 or a CD8 class. Log10-transformed breadth and depth values were compared by one-way ANOVA with Sidak's multiple comparisons tests. Held by TCRdb, this immuneACCESS table contains in-frame sequences only and omits some clones. Under half of the omission traces to an unresolved V gene where checked; the cause of the rest is unknown. The DNA gave D and trimming, while V, J and clone size come from that table. Present in this sample are 130,000 or so clones, 80% to 95% of which were seen just once. Around 3.8% of the sample is held by the ten biggest clonotypes.

The paper as a whole reports these results and caveats: In the small 56-69-year group, the increase in depth fell short of significance, most likely because of low power. Nearly half of unique spike-specific TCRs reportedly recognized epitopes outside regions mutated in the B.1.351 and B.1.1.7 variants. No day 14 peak-response samples were available, so repertoires were characterized only after the peak T cell response. Participants were mostly white British, with more females than males. The authors suggested clonal diversity may have been underestimated. The vaccine-associated CD4 TCRs covered the entire spike protein, and the dominant responses fell in regions 160-218 and 743-854. Spike-specific TCR breadth and depth rose significantly after two AZD1222 doses compared with day 0 and with MenACWY recipients. Conclusions about previously exposed vaccinees were limited because only six AZD1222 recipients were SARS-CoV-2 seropositive at baseline.

The time point label here, explained by the study, means: about 28 days (+/-7) after the second vaccine dose. Explained via the paper, the treatment or condition label denotes: meningococcal conjugate vaccine given as trial control. Vaccinee samples were obtained from the UK trials COV001 and COV002, which included a single-blind randomized controlled phase 2/3 trial of AZD1222 (ChAdOx1 nCoV-19) in healthy adults. For TCRbeta chain sequencing, PBMC samples from trial participants were taken at day 0 and at day 28 after the second dose. This clone is a singleton in its sample. Its antigen specificity is not known. Base qualities are not recorded, but no much larger clone differs from it by a single base. V is pared back by 4 bases and J by 8 bases, with 13 bases lying between the germline termini. The CDR3 runs 13 residues from the cysteine to the phenylalanine. Only CDR3 DNA remains: 39 bases, in frame from the first base.

The chain joins TRBV12-3 or TRBV12-4 to TRBJ2-3; the D segment could be TRBD2, given 6 matching bases. The specimen comprised peripheral blood, sampled 28 days after the second dose of the MenACWY control vaccine. The sequence came from an adult who received the MenACWY meningococcal vaccine as a control. The DNA reads TGTGCCAGCAGTTCTCTATTCGGGGGTACGCAGTATTTT. This gives the protein CASSSLFGGTQYF.